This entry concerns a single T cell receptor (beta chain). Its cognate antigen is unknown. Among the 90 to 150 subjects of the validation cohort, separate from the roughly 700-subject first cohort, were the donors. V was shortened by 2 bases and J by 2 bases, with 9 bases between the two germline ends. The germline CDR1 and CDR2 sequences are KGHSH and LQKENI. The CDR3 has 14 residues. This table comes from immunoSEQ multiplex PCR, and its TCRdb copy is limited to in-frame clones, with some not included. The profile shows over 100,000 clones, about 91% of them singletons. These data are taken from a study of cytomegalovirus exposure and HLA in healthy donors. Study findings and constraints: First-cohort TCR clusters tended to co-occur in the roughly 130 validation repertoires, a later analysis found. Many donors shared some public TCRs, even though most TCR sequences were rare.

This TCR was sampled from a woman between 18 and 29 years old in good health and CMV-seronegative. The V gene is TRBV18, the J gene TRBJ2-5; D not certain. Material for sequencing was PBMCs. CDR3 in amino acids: CASSPRSGQETQYF. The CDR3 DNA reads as TGTGCCAGCTCACCAAGGTCGGGTCAAGAGACCCAGTACTTC.